Below, one T cell receptor beta chain is given with its context. This sample is part of a study of blood T cells in healthy people across ages. V lost 3 bases, J lost 2 bases, and 11 bases lay in between. The CDR3 is made up of 15 amino acids. From germline, CDR1 is MNHNY and CDR2 SVGAGI (reference sequence). For the second PCR, which ran for 7 to 11 cycles, a sample-barcoded 5' primer and a J-beta primer mix were used. MiXCR, applied by TCRdb to the 5' RACE reads, yields one record per CDR3 protein. The data contain roughly 500,000 distinct CDR3 sequences, less than 25% of them seen just once; the ten biggest clones take up around 10%. Another study also made use of these data, one on T cells of mothers and their children. That paper adds: Material was donated by three healthy Caucasian mothers and their six children.

The sample consisted of blood. The receptor comes from a boy aged 10-17 years in good health. The gene calls are TRBV6-6 and TRBJ1-3; D gene unclear. The DNA for the CDR3 is TGTGCCAGCAGTTATGACCCGCCACCTGGAAACACCATATATTTT. Protein sequence: CASSYDPPPGNTIYF.